This T cell receptor beta chain was sequenced for a study of shared clonotypes between healthy human individuals. The assay ran at deep level. Data came from immunoSEQ multiplex PCR; TCRdb stores just in-frame clones and leaves some out. Counted here are approximately 2.5 million clones, more than 90% occurring once; the ten biggest clones make up over 0.12%. The CDR3 extends over 14 amino acids. Trimming removed 4 bases from V and 4 bases from J, with 15 bases in between. Germline V gene data show CDR1 as SGHRS and CDR2 as YFSETQ. This sequence originates from a man between 18 and 35 years old in good health. The sequenced material came from naive CD4+ T cells sorted from blood. Stated subset: CD45RA+ positively selected. The gene calls are TRBV5-1 and TRBJ2-7, with D hard to call. The CDR3 sequence is CASSRSESQYEQYF. CDR3 nucleotide sequence: TGCGCCAGCAGCCGATCCGAGAGCCAATACGAGCAGTACTTC. The variable domain in full, with the rest retrieved from reference TRBV5-1 and TRBJ2-7, is KAGVTQTPRYLIKTRGQQVTLSCSPISGHRSVSWYQQTPGQGLQFLFEYFSETQRNKGNFPGRFSGRQFSNSRSEMNVSTLELGDSALYLCASSRSESQYEQYFGPGTRLTVT.